The subject of this entry is one T cell receptor beta chain. These data are taken from a study of blood T cell repertoires in COVID-19. About the research overall: Sources were T cells, B-cell-depleted T cells, or PBMCs; the material itself was cDNA or gDNA.

TCRdb keeps only in-frame clones here, not all; method: immunoSEQ multiplex PCR. The data hold about 350,000 clones, with approximately 89% observed a single time. The CDR3 is 13 amino acids. In germline, CDR1 is SQVTM, CDR2 ANQGSEA. The V and J ends lost 2 bases and 5 bases respectively, with 12 bases between them. The V gene is TRBV29-1, the J gene TRBJ1-2; D remains unclear. Material for sequencing was peripheral blood. This TCR was recovered from a woman aged 55-75 years with COVID-19, enrolled during active disease. The CDR3 here is CSVESPVLYGYTF. The CDR3 bases are TGCAGCGTTGAAAGTCCTGTACTATATGGCTACACCTTC.